Below, 21 T cell receptor beta chains from the same sample are listed, as sequenced in a study of blood T cells in healthy people across ages. It was with a sample-barcoded 5' primer and a J-beta primer mix that a second PCR of roughly 7 to 12 cycles was run. In TCRdb, the 5' RACE reads were re-called with MiXCR into one record per CDR3 protein. The sample carries 600,000 to 650,000 distinct CDR3 sequences, roughly 50% recorded once. The sequencing input was blood. These receptors were collected from a man in his sixties in good health.

This clonotype was observed a handful of times. This rearrangement joins TRBV24-1 to TRBJ2-6, with 8 bases identical to TRBD2. V shed 0 bases and J 2 bases; nucleotides not matched to a gene: 11. The CDR3 extends over 20 amino acids. Germline V gene lookup returns CDR1 KGHDR and CDR2 SFDVKD. The DNA of the CDR3 is TGTGCCACCAGTGATTTGCGGGAGGGTCTAATCTGTCCTGGGGCCAACGTCCTGACTTTC. Translation: CATSDLREGLICPGANVLTF.

This clonotype showed up just once. This rearrangement joins TRBV7-9 to TRBJ1-2; D ambiguous. Germline CDR1 reads SEHNR; CDR2 reads FQNEAQ (reference sequence). There are 15 residues in the CDR3. Between the trimmed V and J ends, which lost 5 bases and 0 bases, there was a span of 13 bases. The CDR3: CASSPPPGTNYGYTF. The CDR3 DNA sequence: TGTGCCAGCAGCCCCCCTCCGGGAACTAACTATGGCTACACCTTC.

The J gene is TRBJ1-1, the V gene TRBV9; D remains unclear. Germline V gene lookup returns CDR1 SGDLS and CDR2 YYNGEE. V was shortened by 4 bases and J by 0 bases, with 10 bases between the two germline ends. The CDR3 contains 14 residues. The chain's CDR3 is CASSPNLMNTEAFF. The DNA of the CDR3 is TGTGCCAGCAGCCCTAATTTGATGAACACTGAAGCTTTCTTT.

The J gene is TRBJ2-1, the V gene TRBV5-4; D is ambiguous. Germline assignment: CDR1 SGHNT and CDR2 YYREEE (reference sequence). This CDR3 comprises 11 residues. Between the trimmed V and J ends, which lost 0 bases and 9 bases, there was a span of 4 bases. The CDR3 sequence is CASSLEVEQFF. CDR3 coding DNA: TGTGCCAGCAGCTTGGAGGTTGAGCAGTTCTTC.

This clonotype was found a few times. The rearrangement uses TRBV29-1 and TRBJ1-1, with 10 bases matching TRBD1. CDR3 length: 14 amino acids. V was clipped by 4 bases and J by 1 base; unmatched bases: 3. From germline, CDR1 is SQVTM and CDR2 ANQGSEA. Here the CDR3 DNA reads TGCAGCGTTGGGTGGGACAGGGGGAACACTGAAGCTTTCTTT. It yields the protein CSVGWDRGNTEAFF.

The table lists this clonotype with a few counts. The genes are TRBV15 and TRBJ2-1; D tentatively reads TRBD1 or TRBD2 (5 bases each). The germline V gene encodes CDR1 LNHNV and CDR2 YYDKDF (reference sequence). Between the trimmed V and J ends, which lost 0 bases and 10 bases, there was a span of 10 bases. There are 13 residues in the CDR3. CDR3 sequence reads: CATSRDPGTEQFF. CDR3 sequence (DNA): TGTGCCACCAGCAGAGATCCCGGGACGGAGCAGTTCTTC.

This chain uses TRBV15 with TRBJ2-1; tentative D call: TRBD1 (6 bases). This CDR3 has 13 amino acids. Germline values: CDR1 LNHNV, CDR2 YYDKDF (reference sequence). V was trimmed by 7 bases and J by 4 bases, leaving 11 bases between them. Written as DNA, the CDR3 is TGTGCCACCACCCCCAGGGGTTACAATGAGCAGTTCTTC. This codes for CATTPRGYNEQFF.

The rearrangement uses TRBV29-1 and TRBJ2-3; maybe TRBD2 (6 bases). The germline V gene encodes CDR1 SQVTM and CDR2 ANQGSEA. V was shortened by 1 base and J by 0 bases, with 14 bases between the two germline ends. This CDR3 region has 16 residues. CDR3 residues: CSVEGPEGYSTDTQYF. DNA for the CDR3: TGCAGCGTTGAAGGGCCGGAGGGGTACAGCACAGATACGCAGTATTTT.

The chain joins TRBV12-3 or TRBV12-4 to TRBJ1-2, with TRBD1 matching over 12 bases. The ends lost 4 bases at V and 5 bases at J; junction bases unmatched: 5. The CDR3 extends over 15 amino acids. The CDR3: CASSWGTGGRYGYTF. For the CDR3, the DNA is TGTGCCAGCAGTTGGGGGACAGGGGGCAGGTATGGCTACACCTTC.

This chain uses TRBV4-1 with TRBJ1-2, with 7 nucleotides matching TRBD1. Germline CDR1 MGHRA, CDR2 YSYEKL. The junction had 4 bases not matched to a gene; V was cut back by 1 base and J by 2 bases. The CDR3 covers 15 residues. The chain's CDR3 is CASSQGQGGNYGYTF. The CDR3 DNA sequence: TGCGCCAGCAGCCAAGGACAGGGAGGAAACTATGGCTACACCTTC.

Turning to this clonotype: This may be a read error: a much more frequent sequence differs by one nucleotide. This rearrangement joins TRBV14 to TRBJ2-5; D gene unclear. CDR1 SGHDN and CDR2 FVKESK come from the germline V gene. The V gene lost 0 bases and the J gene lost 11 bases, with 19 bases spanning the gap. The CDR3 length is 15 residues. CDR3 coding DNA: TGTGCCAGCAGCCAAGAAGGGTTCACCTACAATGGGCAGTACTTC. Amino acids: CASSQEGFTYNGQYF. The complete variable domain, with remaining parts taken from reference TRBV14 and TRBJ2-5, reads EAGVTQFPSHSVIEKGQTVTLRCDPISGHDNLYWYRRVMGKEIKFLLHFVKESKQDESGMPNNRFLAERTGGTYSTLKVQPAELEDSGVYFCASSQEGFTYNGQYFGPGTRLLVL.

V is TRBV20-1 and J is TRBJ1-2, with 10 bases identical to TRBD1. V gave up 2 bases and J gave up 3 bases; unmatched junction bases: 12. From germline, CDR1 is DFQATT and CDR2 SNEGSKA (reference sequence). The CDR3 runs 17 residues. In DNA, the CDR3 is TGCAGTGCTAGACTACGACAGGGGGCGTCTTTCGACTATGGCTACACCTTC. Its translation: CSARLRQGASFDYGYTF.

V and J are TRBV4-1 and TRBJ2-2; 7 nucleotides line up with TRBD2. The V gene end was trimmed by 1 base and the J gene end by 4 bases; junction bases not matched to a gene: 18. Germline V gives CDR1 MGHRA, CDR2 YSYEKL. CDR3 length: 20 amino acids. CDR3 sequence (DNA): TGCGCCAGCAGCCAAGTGCCCGAATCCCTTTCCTCGGGAGGCACCGGGGAGCTGTTTTTT. Translation: CASSQVPESLSSGGTGELFF.

The chain is built from TRBV7-9 and TRBJ1-2; no clear D gene. The CDR3 runs to 12 residues. Germline assignment: CDR1 SEHNR and CDR2 FQNEAQ (reference sequence). V dropped 2 bases and J dropped 8 bases, with 9 bases sitting between them. The CDR3 DNA sequence: TGTGCCAGCAGCTTACAGGCAGCAGGCTACACCTTC. It yields the protein CASSLQAAGYTF.

This chain links TRBV20-1 with TRBJ2-5; 10 bases agree with TRBD2. J was trimmed by 2 bases and V by 5 bases; bases with no gene match: 5. CDR1 is DFQATT, CDR2 SNEGSKA, per germline (reference sequence). The CDR3 extends over 14 amino acids. CDR3 sequence: CSAGSGGSQETQYF. CDR3 sequence (DNA): TGCAGTGCTGGTAGCGGGGGGTCACAAGAGACCCAGTACTTC.

This sequence joins TRBV12-3 or TRBV12-4 and TRBJ2-7; D gene ambiguous. V lost 7 bases to trimming and J lost 5 bases, with 15 bases between them. The CDR3 length is 13 residues. DNA of the CDR3: TGTGCCAGCACTTGGGCCGAGTCCCACGAGCAGTACTTC. Amino acids: CASTWAESHEQYF.

The genes are TRBV7-9 and TRBJ2-4; TRBD2 might be the D (7 bases). V lost 1 base and J lost 8, with 15 bases in between. The germline V gene encodes CDR1 SEHNR and CDR2 FQNEAQ (reference sequence). This CDR3 is built from 15 residues. The CDR3 reads CASSLVREGGDIQYF. As DNA, the CDR3 is TGTGCCAGCAGCTTAGTGAGAGAAGGGGGGGACATTCAGTACTTC.

This clonotype was observed a handful of times. The rearrangement uses TRBV10-3 and TRBJ1-2, with D perhaps matching TRBD1 (5 bases). CDR3 length: 14 residues. Germline V gene data show CDR1 as ENHRY and CDR2 as SYGVKD. The ends were cut back, 3 bases at V and 2 bases at J, with 10 bases in the middle. CDR3 nucleotide sequence: TGTGCCATCAGTGATGGGGGGAGAAACTATGGCTACACCTTC. Protein product: CAISDGGRNYGYTF.

The chain is built from TRBV28 and TRBJ2-1; 11 positions match TRBD1. From germline, CDR1 is MDHEN and CDR2 SYDVKM. The CDR3 runs 16 residues. J was trimmed by 2 bases and V by 5 bases; bases with no gene match: 5. Here the CDR3 reads CASSPWTGGAYNEQFF. The CDR3 nucleotides are TGTGCCAGCAGTCCTTGGACAGGGGGCGCCTACAATGAGCAGTTCTTC.

This clonotype occurred once. The DNA of the CDR3 is TGTGCCAGCAGCCAAGATATGACAGGGGACAGGGTATATTTT. This translates into CASSQDMTGDRVYF. This chain joins TRBV3-1 and TRBJ1-3, with 9 positions matching TRBD1. Germline loops: CDR1 LGHDT, CDR2 YNNKEL (reference sequence). The CDR3 has 14 amino acids. V was clipped by 0 bases and J by 14 bases; unmatched bases: 8.

A word on this clonotype: Compared with germline, one end of the junction differs, possibly owing to a read error. The chain uses TRBV6-1 and TRBJ2-6, with 9 bases matching TRBD1. This CDR3 region has 17 residues. Germline CDR1 is MNHNS and CDR2 is SASEGT. The CDR3 nucleotides are TGTGCCAGCAGCCCCGGGACAGGGAGTGTCGGGGTCAACGTCCTGACTTTC. Encoded protein: CASSPGTGSVGVNVLTF.